One sample yielded the 11 T cell receptor beta chains listed below, sequenced in a study of technical replicates of blood from a few donors. Sequencing was performed with immunoSEQ multiplex PCR; in TCRdb, only in-frame clones are kept and a portion is missing. Among some 15,000 clones listed, approximately 81% were seen once. The sequencing sample was made of PBMCs. The receptor set was obtained from a human donor in good health.

V gene TRBV27 combines with J gene TRBJ1-2; perhaps TRBD1 as D (5 bases). This CDR3 comprises 12 residues. Germline CDR1 and CDR2: MNHEY and SMNVEV (reference sequence). Deletions cut 6 bases from V and 6 bases from J, with 11 bases between. The CDR3 bases are TGTGCCAGCAGCCCCGGGACTGATGGCTACACCTTC. It codes for CASSPGTDGYTF.

This chain connects TRBV28 to TRBJ1-2; D remains ambiguous. Trimming shortened V by 5 bases and J by 8 bases, and 6 bases separated the two germline ends. This CDR3 spans 10 amino acids. From germline, CDR1 is MDHEN and CDR2 SYDVKM. CDR3 DNA: TGTGCCAGCAGTCGGGAAGGCTACACCTTC. The encoded protein is CASSREGYTF.

The chain carries TRBV11-2 and TRBJ1-2; D is uncertain. Trimming removed 5 bases at V and 5 bases at J, with 12 bases between. CDR3 length equals 13 residues. Germline V gene sequence: CDR1 SGHAT, CDR2 FQNNGV. The CDR3 nucleotides are TGTGCCAGCAGCCCAGAAGAGGCTTATGGCTACACCTTC. As protein: CASSPEEAYGYTF.

This sequence joins TRBV10-3 and TRBJ2-7, with 12 bases that match TRBD2. Germline CDR1 is ENHRY and CDR2 is SYGVKD. V gave up 10 bases and J gave up 1 base; unmatched junction bases: 8. The CDR3 runs 15 residues. CDR3 coding DNA: TGTGCCACAACCGGGACTAGCGGGCGATCCTACGAGCAGTACTTC. Amino acid sequence: CATTGTSGRSYEQYF.

CDR3 DNA: TGTGCCAGTAGCCCCGGTAGCAATCAGCCCCAGCATTTT. Protein sequence: CASSPGSNQPQHF. The chain links TRBV19 to TRBJ1-5; D call uncertain. Per the germline V gene, CDR1 is LNHDA and CDR2 is SQIVND (reference sequence). This CDR3 is built from 13 residues. V shed 6 bases and J shed 0 bases, with 6 bases lying between them.

The rearrangement joins TRBV5-1 to TRBJ2-7; 10 bases fit TRBD1. The V gene end was trimmed by 3 bases and the J gene end by 4 bases; junction bases not matched to a gene: 7. The CDR3 runs to 15 residues. Per germline, CDR1 SGHRS and CDR2 YFSETQ. CDR3 DNA sequence: TGCGCCAGCAGCTCCCGGGACAGGGGTACGTACGAGCAGTACTTC. Its translation is CASSSRDRGTYEQYF.

The rearrangement links TRBV7-2 to TRBJ1-1; D not certain. Looked up from germline, CDR1 is SGHTA and CDR2 is FQGNSA. Deletions cut 6 bases from V and 4 bases from J, with 15 bases between. The CDR3 has 14 residues. CDR3 DNA sequence: TGTGCCAGCAGTCGAACCCCGACGGGCACTGAAGCTTTCTTT. It translates to CASSRTPTGTEAFF.

This clone was recorded only once. This chain connects TRBV4-1 to TRBJ2-1; D gene unclear. Germline V gene lookup returns CDR1 MGHRA and CDR2 YSYEKL. The CDR3 spans 16 residues. V lost 1 base and J lost 5, with 15 bases in between. The CDR3 region is CASSQVVTAIHNEQFF. The DNA of the CDR3 is TGCGCCAGCAGCCAAGTTGTTACCGCGATACACAATGAGCAGTTCTTC.

The genes are TRBV7-2 and TRBJ2-7; D is undetermined. V was cut by 1 base and J by 3 bases, with 4 bases left in between. The CDR3 contains 12 residues. Germline CDR1 reads SGHTA; CDR2 reads FQGNSA. CDR3 sequence (DNA): TGTGCCAGCAGCTTAGACAACTACGAGCAGTACTTC. It codes for CASSLDNYEQYF.

The chain uses TRBV19 and TRBJ2-1; the match to TRBD1 covers 9 bases. Germline trimming cut 8 bases from V and 1 base from J; bases unmatched to any gene: 6. CDR1 is LNHDA, CDR2 SQIVND, per germline (reference sequence). The length of the CDR3 is 15 residues. The CDR3 region has the DNA TGTGCCAGTGTTACAGGGGGCTCGTCCTACAATGAGCAGTTCTTC. This codes for CASVTGGSSYNEQFF.

This clone appeared once. The rearrangement links TRBV19 to TRBJ2-5; a weak D match, TRBD2 (6 bases). Trimming stripped 5 bases from V and 0 bases from J, with 16 bases between. The CDR3 is made up of 16 amino acids. CDR1 and CDR2 from the germline V gene are LNHDA and SQIVND (reference sequence). The CDR3 DNA follows: TGTGCCAGTAGTCCCGACCTGGGGGACTACCAAGAGACCCAGTACTTC. This gives the protein CASSPDLGDYQETQYF.